The clone carrying this T cell receptor beta chain was counted at least ten times. Its antigen remains unidentified. An end of the junction differs from the germline gene, which may be a read error. This record belongs to a study of blood T cells in healthy people across ages. The second PCR ran about 6 to 12 cycles with a sample-barcoded 5' primer and J-beta primers. Carrying 12 random nucleotides, a template-switch adaptor labeled each individual cDNA molecule. One entry per CDR3 protein results from TCRdb running MiXCR on the 5' RACE reads. Of about 1,400,000 distinct CDR3 sequences in the sample, approximately 42% were seen once. Notes on the study in general: Possibly, changes in expanded clonotypes were confounded because donor CMV status was unknown.

Every donor provided roughly 9.1 milliliters of peripheral blood. This receptor was identified in a young woman in good health. Material for sequencing was blood.

The CDR3 spells CASSSPNRGYSEQFF. CDR3 nucleotides: TGTGCCAGCAGCTCACCGAACAGAGGTTACAGTGAGCAGTTCTTC. The gene calls are TRBV7-9 and TRBJ2-1, with D unclear. The CDR3 runs to 15 residues. CDR1 is SEHNR, CDR2 FQNEAQ, per germline (reference sequence).